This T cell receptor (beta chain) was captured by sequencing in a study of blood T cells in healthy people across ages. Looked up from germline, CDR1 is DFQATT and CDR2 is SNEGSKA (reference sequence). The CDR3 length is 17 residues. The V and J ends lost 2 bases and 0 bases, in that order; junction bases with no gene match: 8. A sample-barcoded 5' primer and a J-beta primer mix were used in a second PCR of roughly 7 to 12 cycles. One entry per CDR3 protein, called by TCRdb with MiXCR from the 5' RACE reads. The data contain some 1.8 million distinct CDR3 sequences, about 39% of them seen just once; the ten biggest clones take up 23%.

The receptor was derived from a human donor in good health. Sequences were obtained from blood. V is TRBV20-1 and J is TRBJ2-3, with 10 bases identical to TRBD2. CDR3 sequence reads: CSARSGYSGGSTDTQYF. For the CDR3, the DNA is TGCAGTGCTAGATCTGGGTATAGCGGGGGGAGCACAGATACGCAGTATTTT.